These 19 T cell receptor beta chains share one sample of origin, sequenced in a study of a mutant IDH1 vaccine in newly diagnosed glioma. Measured with immunoSEQ multiplex PCR; TCRdb has only the in-frame clones, and not every one. The data show tens of thousands of clones, nearly 90% seen once. The time point was: week 11, during vaccination. It was 300 ug of mutant IDH1 20-mer peptide that made up each vaccine dose, given with topical imiquimod. Their antigens are not known. The starting material was PBMCs, obtained from a glioma patient whose treatment included an IDH1 peptide vaccine. The origin of the receptors is a man between 18 and 35 years old with glioma.

J is TRBJ2-1 and V is TRBV9, with 7 bases that match TRBD2. This CDR3 region has 16 residues. CDR1 and CDR2 from the germline V gene are SGDLS and YYNGEE. V was pared by 0 bases and J by 0 bases, with 3 bases of the junction left unmatched. CDR3 DNA sequence: TGTGCCAGCAGCGTAGAAGGCGGGAGCTCCTACAATGAGCAGTTCTTC. It yields the protein CASSVEGGSSYNEQFF.

This clone was observed once. The rearrangement joins TRBV9 to TRBJ2-7; TRBD2 matches at 10 bases. The germline gives CDR1 SGDLS, CDR2 YYNGEE. With V trimmed by 3 bases and J by 3 bases, 6 bases remained unmatched. The CDR3 is made up of 15 amino acids. The CDR3 DNA sequence: TGTGCCAGCAGCGCGGCGGCTAGCGGGAGCTACGAGCAGTACTTC. Protein product: CASSAAASGSYEQYF.

The chain employs TRBV5-6 and TRBJ2-1, with a possible D match to TRBD2 (6 bases). This CDR3 region has 12 residues. Germline-derived CDR1 and CDR2 are SGHDT and YYEEEE. V lost 6 bases to trimming and J lost 10 bases, with 14 bases between them. DNA of the CDR3: TGTGCCAGCACCCTGTGGGCGGGAGAGCAGTTCTTC. Translated, it gives CASTLWAGEQFF.

The chain uses TRBV6-6 and TRBJ2-7; D call uncertain. The CDR3 has 12 residues. V was cut by 2 bases and J by 3 bases, with 5 bases left in between. Germline V CDR1 and CDR2: MNHNY, SVGAGI (reference sequence). CDR3 sequence reads: CASSYENYEQYF. Written as DNA, the CDR3 is TGTGCCAGCAGTTACGAGAACTACGAGCAGTACTTC.

This clone was detected only once. V and J are TRBV6-6 and TRBJ2-4; D is ambiguous. The CDR3 totals 13 residues. V lost 6 bases to trimming and J lost 2 bases, with 8 bases between them. Looked up from germline, CDR1 is MNHNY and CDR2 is SVGAGI (reference sequence). The CDR3 sequence: CASSPTSKNIQYF. The CDR3 DNA reads TGTGCCAGCAGCCCTACTTCCAAAAACATTCAGTACTTC.

The genes are TRBV30 and TRBJ1-1; D is undetermined. CDR1 GTSNPN and CDR2 SVGIG come from the germline V gene (reference sequence). Trimming took 1 base from V and 5 from J, leaving 11 bases between them. The CDR3 loop spans 13 amino acids. CDR3 region: CAWSAQIRTEAFF. CDR3 in DNA: TGTGCCTGGAGTGCACAAATTCGGACTGAAGCTTTCTTT.

V and J are TRBV2 and TRBJ2-2, with 7 bases aligning to TRBD1. The junction had 6 bases not matched to a gene; V was cut back by 6 bases and J by 2 bases. Germline V gene lookup returns CDR1 SNHLY and CDR2 FYNNEI. The CDR3 length is 15 residues. CDR3 residues: CASRRTGGNTGELFF. For the CDR3, the DNA is TGTGCCAGCAGGAGGACAGGTGGTAACACCGGGGAGCTGTTTTTT.

V usage is TRBV30 and J usage is TRBJ2-3; 9 bases line up with TRBD2. The germline V gene encodes CDR1 GTSNPN and CDR2 SVGIG (reference sequence). With 4 bases clipped from V and 3 bases from J, the junction kept 5 bases outside the gene matches. The CDR3 is 14 residues long. The CDR3 protein is CAWNSGSGTDTQYF. CDR3 nucleotide sequence: TGTGCCTGGAATAGCGGGAGCGGGACAGATACGCAGTATTTT. The whole variable domain, remainder taken from reference TRBV30 and TRBJ2-3, is SQTIHQWPATLVQPVGSPLSLECTVEGTSNPNLYWYRQAAGRGLQLLFYSVGIGQISSEVPQNLSASRPQDRQFILSSKKLLLSDSGFYLCAWNSGSGTDTQYFGPGTRLTVL.

The genes are TRBV7-2 and TRBJ1-2, with D unresolved. The CDR3 has 17 amino acids. Per the germline V gene, CDR1 is SGHTA and CDR2 is FQGNSA. Trimming removed 0 bases from V and 1 base from J, with 15 bases in between. CDR3 sequence (DNA): TGTGCCAGCAGCTTAGCGTCAGGTCAGGCCCTTAACTATGGCTACACCTTC. Translating it yields CASSLASGQALNYGYTF.

The genes are TRBV2 and TRBJ2-2; 9 nucleotides line up with TRBD1. With 6 bases clipped from V and 7 bases from J, the junction kept 9 bases outside the gene matches. The CDR3 is 15 amino acids. The germline V gene encodes CDR1 SNHLY and CDR2 FYNNEI. CDR3 in amino acids: CASSKGTGTVGELFF. CDR3 nucleotides: TGTGCCAGCAGCAAAGGGACAGGGACCGTCGGGGAGCTGTTTTTT.

V gene TRBV5-5 combines with J gene TRBJ2-1, with 7 bases that match TRBD1. Germline CDR1 reads SGHKS; CDR2 reads YYEKEE (reference sequence). Trimming cost V 1 base and J 4 bases; bases outside gene matches: 8. CDR3 length: 16 amino acids. CDR3 sequence: CASSLLTGNRYNEQFF. DNA of the CDR3: TGTGCCAGCAGCTTGCTGACAGGGAACAGGTACAATGAGCAGTTCTTC.

The chain couples TRBV6-5 to TRBJ2-1, with D hard to call. V was pared by 6 bases and J by 9 bases, with 9 bases between. The CDR3 extends over 11 amino acids. From germline, CDR1 is MNHEY and CDR2 SVGAGI. The chain's CDR3 is CASSSVGEQFF. In DNA, the CDR3 is TGTGCCAGCAGCAGCGTTGGTGAGCAGTTCTTC.

V usage is TRBV28 and J usage is TRBJ1-1; D is possibly TRBD1 (6 bases). Germline V gene lookup returns CDR1 MDHEN and CDR2 SYDVKM. The CDR3 consists of 12 residues. Trimming stripped 8 bases from V and 7 bases from J, with 14 bases between. The CDR3 sequence is CASVSTGIEAFF. In nucleotides, the CDR3 is TGTGCCAGCGTTTCCACAGGGATTGAAGCTTTCTTT. Complete variable domain (other parts from reference TRBV28 and TRBJ1-1): DVKVTQSSRYLVKRTGEKVFLECVQDMDHENMFWYRQDPGLGLRLIYFSYDVKMKEKGDIPEGYSVSREKKERFSLILESASTNQTSMYLCASVSTGIEAFFGQGTRLTVV.

This rearrangement joins TRBV30 to TRBJ2-7; maybe TRBD1 (7 bases). CDR1 and CDR2 (germline): GTSNPN, SVGIG (reference sequence). Trimming cost V 5 bases and J 4 bases, with 18 bases left between them. There are 14 residues in the CDR3. The CDR3 DNA sequence: TGTGCCTGGGACCGTACAGGGGCGGGATACGAGCAGTACTTC. It encodes CAWDRTGAGYEQYF. Filled out from reference TRBV30 and TRBJ2-7, the complete variable domain reads SQTIHQWPATLVQPVGSPLSLECTVEGTSNPNLYWYRQAAGRGLQLLFYSVGIGQISSEVPQNLSASRPQDRQFILSSKKLLLSDSGFYLCAWDRTGAGYEQYFGPGTRLTVT.

The rearrangement uses TRBV30 and TRBJ1-4; no reliable D call. The V end lost 1 base, the J end lost 8 bases, and 11 bases lay between the germline ends. Germline V gives CDR1 GTSNPN, CDR2 SVGIG (reference sequence). The CDR3 has 13 amino acids. This chain's CDR3 is CAWSAERREKLFF. The CDR3 bases are TGTGCCTGGAGTGCGGAGCGTCGAGAAAAACTGTTTTTT. Using reference TRBV30 and TRBJ1-4 for the parts outside the CDR3, the full variable domain is SQTIHQWPATLVQPVGSPLSLECTVEGTSNPNLYWYRQAAGRGLQLLFYSVGIGQISSEVPQNLSASRPQDRQFILSSKKLLLSDSGFYLCAWSAERREKLFFGSGTQLSVL.

V is TRBV2 and J is TRBJ1-5, with D perhaps matching TRBD1 (5 bases). This CDR3 has 16 residues. The V gene's germline CDR1 is SNHLY and CDR2 FYNNEI. V was shortened by 2 bases and J by 1 base, with 12 bases between the two germline ends. The CDR3 reads CASSEPHGGSNQPQHF. The DNA for the CDR3 is TGTGCCAGCAGTGAACCTCACGGGGGGAGCAATCAGCCCCAGCATTTT.

V and J are TRBV2 and TRBJ1-1; no definite D call. The germline V gene has CDR1 SNHLY and CDR2 FYNNEI. The CDR3 totals 12 residues. The V and J ends lost 4 bases and 6 bases respectively, with 9 bases between them. The DNA of the CDR3 is TGTGCCAGCAGTGGCTATGGGGCTGAAGCTTTCTTT. Amino acids: CASSGYGAEAFF.

The chain employs TRBV6-5 and TRBJ1-1; 8 bases match TRBD1. The CDR3 totals 15 residues. The V gene's germline CDR1 is MNHEY and CDR2 SVGAGI. The V segment lost 5 bases and the J segment 4 bases; nucleotides outside the gene matches: 9. Here the CDR3 DNA reads TGTGCCAGCAGTCAATACAGGGGGACGCGCACTGAAGCTTTCTTT. Its protein is CASSQYRGTRTEAFF.

The chain has TRBV6-1 and TRBJ1-5, with D unresolved. This CDR3 region has 12 residues. The germline CDR1 and CDR2 sequences are MNHNS and SASEGT. Deletions cut 2 bases from V and 7 bases from J, with 6 bases between. CDR3 residues: CASSERVQPQHF. The CDR3 DNA follows: TGTGCCAGCAGTGAAAGGGTCCAGCCCCAGCATTTT.